This T cell receptor (beta chain) came from a study of blood T cells in healthy people across ages. Turning to the study itself: When template switching was applied, about one barcoded beta molecule was captured per two T cells.

The authors ran a second PCR of 7 to 11 cycles using a sample-barcoded 5' primer and a J-beta primer mix. Each cDNA molecule was tagged by a template-switch adaptor with 12 random nucleotides. TCRdb ran MiXCR on the 5' RACE reads and lists one entry per CDR3 protein. Among about 1.7 million distinct CDR3 sequences listed, approximately 28% were seen once. The study's findings and limits: Reliance upon unsorted PBMCs precluded definitive naive versus antigen-experienced comparison. Percentage of naive T cells showed a strong correlation with TCR beta diversity.

Germline CDR1 is DFQATT and CDR2 is SNEGSKA (reference sequence). The CDR3 length is 15 residues. Trimming took 7 bases from V and 8 from J, leaving 24 bases between them. This clonotype was detected many times. Antigen: not known. This clonotype originated in a woman aged 25 to 39 in good health. Sequencing was carried out using blood. The V call is TRBV20-1, the J call TRBJ2-1; TRBD1 might be the D (6 bases). This chain's CDR3 is CSVEEVAGVMHEQFF. The CDR3 DNA is TGCAGTGTTGAGGAGGTCGCAGGGGTTATGCATGAGCAGTTCTTC.